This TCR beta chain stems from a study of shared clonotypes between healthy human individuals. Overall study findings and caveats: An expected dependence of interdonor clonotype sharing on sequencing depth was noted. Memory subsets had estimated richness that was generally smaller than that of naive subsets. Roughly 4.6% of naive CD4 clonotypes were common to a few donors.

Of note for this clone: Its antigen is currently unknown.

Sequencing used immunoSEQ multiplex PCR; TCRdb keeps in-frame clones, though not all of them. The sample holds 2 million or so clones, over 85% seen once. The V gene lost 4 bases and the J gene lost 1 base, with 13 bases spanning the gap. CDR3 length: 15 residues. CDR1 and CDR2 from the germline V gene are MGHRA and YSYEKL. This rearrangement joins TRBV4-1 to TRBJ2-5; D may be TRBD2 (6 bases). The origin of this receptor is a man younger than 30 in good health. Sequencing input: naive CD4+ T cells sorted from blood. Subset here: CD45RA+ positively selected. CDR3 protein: CASSRAGLSQETQYF. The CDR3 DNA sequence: TGCGCCAGCAGCCGCGCGGGACTCAGCCAAGAGACCCAGTACTTC.